This T cell receptor beta chain comes out of a study of blood T cell repertoires in COVID-19. As for the study in general: Donors in the United States, Italy and Spain gave samples during acute or convalescent COVID-19. PBMCs, B-cell-depleted T cells, or T cells provided the cDNA or gDNA that made up the material.

The germline gives CDR1 MNHEY, CDR2 SVGAGI. The V and J ends lost 6 bases and 6 bases, in that order; junction bases with no gene match: 10. The length of the CDR3 is 15 residues. In the original processing: Estimates of nucleated cell counts were drawn from the amplification of reference gene primers. The protocol was immunoSEQ multiplex PCR, while the TCRdb copy is restricted to in-frame clones and leaves out a portion. The V and J calls and clone size are taken from that table; D and trimming were inferred from the DNA. Seen here are around 23,000 clones, around 86% observed once, and the top ten hold 5% to 6%.

Sequenced input: peripheral blood. This TCR derives from a man aged 50 to 60 with active COVID-19. This chain uses TRBV6-5 with TRBJ1-2; 10 bases align to TRBD1. The CDR3 nucleotides read TGTGCCAGCAGCCCGTGGGACAGGGGTGGAGATGGCTACACCTTC. It codes for CASSPWDRGGDGYTF.